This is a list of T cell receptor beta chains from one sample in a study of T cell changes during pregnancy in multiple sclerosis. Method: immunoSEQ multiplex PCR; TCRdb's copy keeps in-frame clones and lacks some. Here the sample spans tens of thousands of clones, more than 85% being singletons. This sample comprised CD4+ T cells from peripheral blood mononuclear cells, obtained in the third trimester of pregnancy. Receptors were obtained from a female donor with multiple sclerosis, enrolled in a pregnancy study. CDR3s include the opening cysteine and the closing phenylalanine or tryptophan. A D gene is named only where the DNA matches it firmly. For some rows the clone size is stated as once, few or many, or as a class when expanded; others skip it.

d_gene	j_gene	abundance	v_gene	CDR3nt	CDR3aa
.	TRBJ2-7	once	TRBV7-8	TGTGCCAGCAGCTTGCTGAGAGGAGCATACGAGCAGTACTTC	CASSLLRGAYEQYF
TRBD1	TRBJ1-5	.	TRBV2	TGTGCCAGCAGGGCAAACAGGGGCAGCAATCAGCCCCAGCATTTT	CASRANRGSNQPQHF
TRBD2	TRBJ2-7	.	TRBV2	TGTGCCAGTCATAGCGGGAGGGCCCCCGAGCAGTACTTC	CASHSGRAPEQYF
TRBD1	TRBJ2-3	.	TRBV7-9	TGTGCCAGCAGTATCTCCGGGACAGAGACAGATACGCAGTATTTT	CASSISGTETDTQYF
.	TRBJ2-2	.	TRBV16	TGTGCCAGCAGCCAATCTTCAGGCGGGGAGCTGTTTTTT	CASSQSSGGELFF
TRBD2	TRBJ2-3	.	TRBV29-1	TGCAGCGCTCCTGGACTAGCGGGATCGACAGATACGCAGTATTTT	CSAPGLAGSTDTQYF
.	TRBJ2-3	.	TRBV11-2	TGTGCCAGCAGCGTTCGACAAACCCTTCCCCTTGGCACAGATACGCAGTATTTT	CASSVRQTLPLGTDTQYF
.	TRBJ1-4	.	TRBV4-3	TGCGCCAGCAGCCAGCAGGACAGAACGTTTCTGTTTTTT	CASSQQDRTFLFF
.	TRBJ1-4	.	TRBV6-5	TGTGCCAGCAGCAGGGCCTTGGACACAGCCGAAAAACTGTTTTTT	CASSRALDTAEKLFF
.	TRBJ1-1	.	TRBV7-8	TGTGCCAGCAGCTTAGCCATGACAGAGAACACTGAAGCTTTCTTT	CASSLAMTENTEAFF
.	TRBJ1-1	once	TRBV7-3	TGTGCCAGCAGCTCACTAAACGCAGGGGACACTGAAGCTTTCTTT	CASSSLNAGDTEAFF
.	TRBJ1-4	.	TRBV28	TGTGCCAGCATAGGGGGGGGGTTTTATGAAAAACTGTTTTTT	CASIGGGFYEKLFF
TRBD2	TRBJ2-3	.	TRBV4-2	TGTGCCAGCAGCCTAAGTCAAAGGACTAGCGGGGGCACAGATACGCAGTATTTT	CASSLSQRTSGGTDTQYF
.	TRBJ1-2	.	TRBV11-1	TGTGCCAGCAGCGTCGGGGTTTTAAACTATGGCTACACCTTC	CASSVGVLNYGYTF
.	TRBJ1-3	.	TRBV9	TGTGCCAGCAGCCCCCGGGGTTCTGGAAACACCATATATTTT	CASSPRGSGNTIYF
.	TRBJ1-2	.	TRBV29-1	TGCAGCGTTGAAGATCTCGGGGCGGGGGCGGGCTATGGCTACACCTTC	CSVEDLGAGAGYGYTF
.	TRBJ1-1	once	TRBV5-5	TGTGCCAGCAGCTTGGATTGGGCGGAAGCTTTCTTT	CASSLDWAEAFF
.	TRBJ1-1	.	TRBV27	TGTGCCAGCATCCTAAGTCGGGGAAACACTGAAGCTTTCTTT	CASILSRGNTEAFF
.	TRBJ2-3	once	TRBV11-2	TGTGCCAGCATATCTTCGGAGACGCAGTATTTT	CASISSETQYF
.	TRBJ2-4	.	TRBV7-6	TGTGCCAGCAGCTTAGCGCCCGGGAATAGAAACATTCAGTACTTC	CASSLAPGNRNIQYF
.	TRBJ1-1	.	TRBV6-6	TGTGCCAGCAGATACACAGCGAACACTGAAGCTTTCTTT	CASRYTANTEAFF
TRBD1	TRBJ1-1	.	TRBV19	TGTGCCAGTAGTTTTACACAGGGGGCCACTGAAGCTTTCTTT	CASSFTQGATEAFF
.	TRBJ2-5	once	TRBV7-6	TGTGCCAGCAGCTTAGGGGCTAGCGTGGAGACCCAGTACTTC	CASSLGASVETQYF
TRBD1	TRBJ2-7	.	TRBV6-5	TGTGCCAGCAGGGGACCCGGGACAGCGCCTAAGCAGTACTTC	CASRGPGTAPKQYF
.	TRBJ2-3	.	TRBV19	TGTGCCAGTAGTATGGGGGACTTACCCACAGATACGCAGTATTTT	CASSMGDLPTDTQYF
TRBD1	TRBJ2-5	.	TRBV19	TGTGCCAGTAGTGGACGGACAGGGAGGGAGACCCAGTACTTC	CASSGRTGRETQYF
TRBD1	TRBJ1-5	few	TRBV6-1	TGTGCCAGCAGTGAAGTCGGGACAGGGAATCAGCCCCAGCATTTT	CASSEVGTGNQPQHF
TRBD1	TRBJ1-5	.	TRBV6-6	TGTGCCAGTCGGACAGGGAATAATCAGCCCCAGCATTTT	CASRTGNNQPQHF
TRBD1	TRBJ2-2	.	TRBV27	TGTGCCAGCTCTCCGGGACAGGGGTACACCGGGGAGCTGTTTTTT	CASSPGQGYTGELFF
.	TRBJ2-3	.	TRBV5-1	TGCGCCAGCAGCTTGGGACAGGACACAGATACGCAGTATTTT	CASSLGQDTDTQYF
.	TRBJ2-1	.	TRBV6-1	TGTGCCAGCAAGGAGCGGTATTACAATGAGCAGTTCTTC	CASKERYYNEQFF
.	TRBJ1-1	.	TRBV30	TGTGCCTGGACCCAAATAAGTCCCGCAGGAGAAGCTTTCTTT	CAWTQISPAGEAFF
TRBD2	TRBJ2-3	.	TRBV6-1	TGTGCCAGCGTTCGACTAGCGGGCACAGATACGCAGTATTTT	CASVRLAGTDTQYF
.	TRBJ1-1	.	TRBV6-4	TGTGCCAGCAGCCGCGGCGCGGGGGAAGCTTTCTTT	CASSRGAGEAFF
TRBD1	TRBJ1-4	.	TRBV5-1	TGCGCCAGCAGCTTCTCCGGGACAGGGGGTGAAAAACTGTTTTTT	CASSFSGTGGEKLFF
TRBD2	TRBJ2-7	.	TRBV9	TGTGCCAGCAGCGAGGGACTAGCGGGGCCCTACGAGCAGTACTTC	CASSEGLAGPYEQYF
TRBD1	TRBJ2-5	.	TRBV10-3	TGTGCCATCAGTGACTCCGACAGGGCCCCTCGAGAGACCCAGTACTTC	CAISDSDRAPRETQYF
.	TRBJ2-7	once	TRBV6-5	TGTGCCAGCAGTTTGCGACAGACCACCTACGAGCAGTACTTC	CASSLRQTTYEQYF
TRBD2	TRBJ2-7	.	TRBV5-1	TGCGCCAGCAGCTTAGGAGCGGGAGTCGGATTAGACGAGCAGTACTTC	CASSLGAGVGLDEQYF
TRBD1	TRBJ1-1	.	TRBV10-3	TGTGCCATCAGTTGGGACAGTTCGAACACTGAAGCTTTCTTT	CAISWDSSNTEAFF
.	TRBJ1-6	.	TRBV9	TGTGCCAGCAGCGTAGTGGGGGGCTATAATTCACCCCTCCACTTT	CASSVVGGYNSPLHF
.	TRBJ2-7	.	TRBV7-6	TGTGCCAGCAGTCATAACAGGGTGGGCCCCGAGCAGTACTTC	CASSHNRVGPEQYF
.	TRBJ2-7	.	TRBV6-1	TGTGCCAGCAGCCACAGGGTAAAGGGCTCCTACGAGCAGTACTTC	CASSHRVKGSYEQYF
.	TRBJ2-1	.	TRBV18	TGTGCCAGCTCACCCCAATACAATGAGCAGTTCTTC	CASSPQYNEQFF
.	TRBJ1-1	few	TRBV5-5	TGTGCCAGCAGCTTGGCAGTGAACACTGAAGCTTTCTTT	CASSLAVNTEAFF
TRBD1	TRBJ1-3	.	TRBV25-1	TGTGCCAGCAGTGATCTAGGGGGCGCGTATGGAAACACCATATATTTT	CASSDLGGAYGNTIYF
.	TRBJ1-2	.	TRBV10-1	TGCGCCAGCACCCCCAGAGCAACCGGAGCTAACTATGGCTACACCTTC	CASTPRATGANYGYTF
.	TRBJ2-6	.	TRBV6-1	TGTGCCAGCAGGTCGCGTCGCTCTGGGGCCAACGTCCTGACTTTC	CASRSRRSGANVLTF
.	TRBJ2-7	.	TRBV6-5	TGTGCCAGCAGTTGGGGGGATACCTACGAGCAGTACTTC	CASSWGDTYEQYF
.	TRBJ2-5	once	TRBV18	TGTGCCAGCTCACCTTTCAGGGGATGGGAGACCCAGTACTTC	CASSPFRGWETQYF
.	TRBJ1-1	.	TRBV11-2	TGTGCCAGCAGCTCGCAGGGGAACACTGAAGCTTTCTTT	CASSSQGNTEAFF
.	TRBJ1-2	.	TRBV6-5	TGTGCCAGCAGTTACGGCGACCAGGACTATGGCTACACCTTC	CASSYGDQDYGYTF
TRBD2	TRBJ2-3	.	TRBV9	TGTGCCAGCAGCGTAGTTCCTAGCGGGGGAGATACGCAGTATTTT	CASSVVPSGGDTQYF
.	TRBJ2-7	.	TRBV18	TGTGCCAGCTCAATCCGGGATCTCTCCTACGAGCAGTACTTC	CASSIRDLSYEQYF
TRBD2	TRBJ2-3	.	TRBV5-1	TGCGCCAGCAGCTTGGGATCGGGGGGGACAGATACGCAGTATTTT	CASSLGSGGTDTQYF
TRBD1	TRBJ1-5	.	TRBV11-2	TGTGCCAGCAGCTTGACAGGGTCTCATCAGCCCCAGCATTTT	CASSLTGSHQPQHF
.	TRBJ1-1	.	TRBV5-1	TGCGCCAGCAGCGAACAGGGTGGGTACACTGAAGCTTTCTTT	CASSEQGGYTEAFF
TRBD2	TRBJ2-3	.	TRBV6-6	TGTGCCAGCAGTCCTGGGACTAGCGGGAGAGATACGCAGTATTTT	CASSPGTSGRDTQYF
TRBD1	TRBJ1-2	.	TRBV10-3	TGTGCTACGCGACCGGGACAGGGGGCTCGCGGCTACACCTTC	CATRPGQGARGYTF
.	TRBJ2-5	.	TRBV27	TGTGCCAGCAGTTTAGGTGGAGGGGAGACCCAGTACTTC	CASSLGGGETQYF